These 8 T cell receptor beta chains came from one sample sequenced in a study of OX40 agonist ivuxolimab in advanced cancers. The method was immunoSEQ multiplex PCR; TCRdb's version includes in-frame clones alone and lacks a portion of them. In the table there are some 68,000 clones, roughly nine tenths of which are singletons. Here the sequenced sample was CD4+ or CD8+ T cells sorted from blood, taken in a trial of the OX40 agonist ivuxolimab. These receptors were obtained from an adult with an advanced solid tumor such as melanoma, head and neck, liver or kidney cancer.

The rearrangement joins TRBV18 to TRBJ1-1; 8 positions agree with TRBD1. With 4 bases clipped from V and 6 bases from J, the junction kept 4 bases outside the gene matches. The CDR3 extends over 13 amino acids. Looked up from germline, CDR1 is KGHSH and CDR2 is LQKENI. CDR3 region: CASSRSGGAEAFF. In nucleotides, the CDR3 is TGTGCCAGCTCACGGTCAGGGGGCGCTGAAGCTTTCTTT. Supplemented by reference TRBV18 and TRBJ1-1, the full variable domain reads NAGVMQNPRHLVRRRGQEARLRCSPMKGHSHVYWYRQLPEEGLKFMVYLQKENIIDESGMPKERFSAEFPKEGPSILRIQQVVRGDSAAYFCASSRSGGAEAFFGQGTRLTVV.

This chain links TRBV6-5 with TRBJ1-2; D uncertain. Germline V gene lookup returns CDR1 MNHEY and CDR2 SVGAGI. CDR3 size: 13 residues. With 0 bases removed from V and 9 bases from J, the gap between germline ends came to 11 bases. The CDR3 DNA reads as TGTGCCAGCAGTTACTCGAGTCAGTTCCGCTACACCTTC. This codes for CASSYSSQFRYTF.

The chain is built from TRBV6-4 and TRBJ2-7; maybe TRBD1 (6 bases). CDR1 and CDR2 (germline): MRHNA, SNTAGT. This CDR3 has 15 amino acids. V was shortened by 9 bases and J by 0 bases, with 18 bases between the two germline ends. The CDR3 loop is CARRRGRGASYEQYF. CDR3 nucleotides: TGTGCCAGACGTCGGGGCAGGGGAGCCTCCTACGAGCAGTACTTC.

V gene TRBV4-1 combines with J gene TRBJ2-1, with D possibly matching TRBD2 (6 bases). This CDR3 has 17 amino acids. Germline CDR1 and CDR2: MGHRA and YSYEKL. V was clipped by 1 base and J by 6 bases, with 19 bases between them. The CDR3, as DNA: TGCGCCAGCAGCCAAGTCCTGCGGGGAGGACGGATCAATGAGCAGTTCTTC. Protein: CASSQVLRGGRINEQFF.

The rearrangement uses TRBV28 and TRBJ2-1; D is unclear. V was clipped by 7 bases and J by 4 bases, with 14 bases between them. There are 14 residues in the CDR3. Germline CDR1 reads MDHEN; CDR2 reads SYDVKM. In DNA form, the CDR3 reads TGTGCCAGCAATGAGGACGGATCGTACAATGAGCAGTTCTTC. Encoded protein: CASNEDGSYNEQFF.

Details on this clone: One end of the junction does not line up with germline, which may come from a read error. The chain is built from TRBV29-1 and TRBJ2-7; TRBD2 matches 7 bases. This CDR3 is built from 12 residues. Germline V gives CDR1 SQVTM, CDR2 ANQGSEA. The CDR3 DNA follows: TGCAGCGTGGAAGCGGGGATTGGCGAGCAGTACTTC. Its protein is CSVEAGIGEQYF.

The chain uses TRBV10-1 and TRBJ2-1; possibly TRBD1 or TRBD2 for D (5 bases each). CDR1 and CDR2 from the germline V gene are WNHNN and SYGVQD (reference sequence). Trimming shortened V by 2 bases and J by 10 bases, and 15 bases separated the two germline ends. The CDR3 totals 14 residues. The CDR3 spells CASSETGTLGEQFF. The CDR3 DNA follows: TGCGCCAGCAGTGAGACCGGGACCCTGGGGGAGCAGTTCTTC.

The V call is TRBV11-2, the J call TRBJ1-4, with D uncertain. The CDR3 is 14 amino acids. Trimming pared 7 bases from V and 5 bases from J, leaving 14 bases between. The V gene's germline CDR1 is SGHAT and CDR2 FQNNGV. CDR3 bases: TGTGCCAGCACCCCAGGTCGTACAAATGAAAAACTGTTTTTT. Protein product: CASTPGRTNEKLFF.